A selection of T cell receptor beta chains follows, all from one sample in a study of cytomegalovirus exposure and HLA in healthy donors. Measured with immunoSEQ multiplex PCR; TCRdb has only the in-frame clones, and not every one. The sample lists under 45,000 clones; approximately 74% were seen once. Sequencing was carried out using PBMCs. Receptors originate from a man younger than 40 in good health and CMV-seronegative. The CDR3 runs from the conserved cysteine through the conserved F or W. The order of the fields is J gene, clone size, D gene, V gene, CDR3 DNA, CDR3 protein. The D gene is left open where the match is weak. Some rows mark clone size as missing; the rest say once, few, many or name a class of expanded clone.

>TRBJ2-5|-|TRBD1|TRBV29-1
TGCAGCGTCAAGGGACAGGGGCTTGAGACCCAGTACTTC
CSVKGQGLETQYF
>TRBJ2-7|once|-|TRBV6-1
TGTGCCAGCAGCTCGGACAGCTACGAGCAGTACTTC
CASSSDSYEQYF
>TRBJ2-7|-|-|TRBV30
TGTGCCTGGAGTGTACGGGGACAACTACACTACGAGCAGTACTTC
CAWSVRGQLHYEQYF
>TRBJ1-5|-|-|TRBV4-3
TGCGCCAGCAGCCAAGAATCGGGCGGGGGATGGCAGCCCCAGCATTTT
CASSQESGGGWQPQHF
>TRBJ2-3|-|TRBD2|TRBV2
TGTGCCAGCAGTGAGCCTAGCGGGAGGGCAGATACGCAGTATTTT
CASSEPSGRADTQYF
>TRBJ1-5|few|-|TRBV2
TGTGCCAGCAGCCCCGGGACAACTTATCAGCCCCAGCATTTT
CASSPGTTYQPQHF
>TRBJ1-1|once|-|TRBV5-1
TGCGCCAGCAGCTTTGGGGCGAACACTGAAGCTTTCTTT
CASSFGANTEAFF
>TRBJ2-3|-|TRBD1|TRBV18
TGTGCCAGCTCACCAAATCCACAGGGGTGGGATACGCAGTATTTT
CASSPNPQGWDTQYF
>TRBJ2-5|few|TRBD1|TRBV6-5
TGTGCCAGCAGTTCCACCAGGGGGCAGATCGAAGAGACCCAGTACTTC
CASSSTRGQIEETQYF
>TRBJ2-7|-|-|TRBV25-1
TGTGCCAGCAGTTCGGGGTCGGGTTACCCGGCCTACGAGCAGTACTTC
CASSSGSGYPAYEQYF
>TRBJ2-5|-|-|TRBV10-1
TGCGCCAGCAGTGATTCGGGGGAAGAGACCCAGTACTTC
CASSDSGEETQYF
>TRBJ2-2|-|TRBD2|TRBV7-2
TGTGCCAGCAGTCGAAGTAGCGGGGGGCACACCGGGGAGCTGTTTTTT
CASSRSSGGHTGELFF
>TRBJ2-1|-|-|TRBV10-3
TGTGCCATCAGCCCGAAGGTCGGGGATGAGCAGTTCTTC
CAISPKVGDEQFF
>TRBJ2-5|-|TRBD2|TRBV6-5
TGTGCCAGCAGTCCACTAGCGGGGGGTAAAGAGACCCAGTACTTC
CASSPLAGGKETQYF
>TRBJ1-2|-|-|TRBV7-9
TGTGCCAGCAGGGATAGGGGCGCCGTCGAAGTTGGCTACACCTTC
CASRDRGAVEVGYTF
>TRBJ1-2|few|TRBD1|TRBV7-9
TGTGCCAGCAGCCCACGGACAGGGGTTTACTATGGCTACACCTTC
CASSPRTGVYYGYTF
>TRBJ1-2|-|-|TRBV6-1
TGTGCCAGCAGTGAAGCCCTCGGGATCGGCTACACCTTC
CASSEALGIGYTF
>TRBJ2-1|-|TRBD2|TRBV6-1
TGTGCCAGCAGTGGCGGACTAGGCCCGAGCTCCTACAATGAGCAGTTCTTC
CASSGGLGPSSYNEQFF
>TRBJ1-5|-|-|TRBV10-1
TGCGCCAGCAGTGAGTCGGGGAGGGGGGGCGGTCAGCCCCAGCATTTT
CASSESGRGGGQPQHF
>TRBJ1-2|-|-|TRBV4-2
TGTGCCAGCAGCCAAGGCCCCCCCGGGAACAACTATGGCTACACCTTC
CASSQGPPGNNYGYTF
>TRBJ2-3|-|TRBD2|TRBV29-1
TGCAGCGTCGGGAGGGCCCCAGATACGCAGTATTTT
CSVGRAPDTQYF
>TRBJ2-7|medium-sized|-|TRBV2
TGTGCCGGACAAGGACAGGTGGCAGCGGGCGAGCAGTACTTC
CAGQGQVAAGEQYF
>TRBJ2-2|-|TRBD1|TRBV29-1
TGCAGCGTTCCCCGGGACAGCCACACCGGGGAGCTGTTTTTT
CSVPRDSHTGELFF
>TRBJ2-3|-|-|TRBV9
TGTGCCAGCAGCCTCCGGGGGACAGATACGCAGTATTTT
CASSLRGTDTQYF
>TRBJ1-1|-|-|TRBV7-2
TGTGCCAGCACCCTGAGACAGAACACTGAAGCTTTCTTT
CASTLRQNTEAFF
>TRBJ2-7|-|TRBD1|TRBV7-9
TGTGCCAGCAGCTTCGGCAGGGGGACCTACGAGCAGTACTTC
CASSFGRGTYEQYF
>TRBJ2-7|few|-|TRBV29-1
TGCAGCGTTGACGGGGGTTACGAGCAGTACTTC
CSVDGGYEQYF
>TRBJ2-3|-|-|TRBV4-2
TGTGCCAGCAGCCAAGACTGGACAGAACCCTTATACTCCACAGATACGCAGTATTTT
CASSQDWTEPLYSTDTQYF